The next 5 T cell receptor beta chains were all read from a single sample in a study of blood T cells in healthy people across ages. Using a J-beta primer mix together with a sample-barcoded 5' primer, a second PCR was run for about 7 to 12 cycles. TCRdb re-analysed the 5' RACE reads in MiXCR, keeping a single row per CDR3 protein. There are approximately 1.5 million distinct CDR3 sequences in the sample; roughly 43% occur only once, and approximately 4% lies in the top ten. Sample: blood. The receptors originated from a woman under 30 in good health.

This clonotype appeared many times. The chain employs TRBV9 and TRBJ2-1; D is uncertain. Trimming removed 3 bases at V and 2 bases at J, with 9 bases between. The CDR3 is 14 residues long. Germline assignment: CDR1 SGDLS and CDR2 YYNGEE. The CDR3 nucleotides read TGTGCCAGCAGCGAAACTGGTGCCTACAATGAGCAGTTCTTC. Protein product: CASSETGAYNEQFF.

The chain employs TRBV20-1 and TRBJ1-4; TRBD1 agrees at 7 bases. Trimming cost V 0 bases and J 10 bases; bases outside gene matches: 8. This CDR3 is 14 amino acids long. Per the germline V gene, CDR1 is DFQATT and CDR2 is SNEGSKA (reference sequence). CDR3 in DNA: TGCAGTGCTAGAGATTATACAGGGGTGGGAAAACTGTTTTTT. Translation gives CSARDYTGVGKLFF.

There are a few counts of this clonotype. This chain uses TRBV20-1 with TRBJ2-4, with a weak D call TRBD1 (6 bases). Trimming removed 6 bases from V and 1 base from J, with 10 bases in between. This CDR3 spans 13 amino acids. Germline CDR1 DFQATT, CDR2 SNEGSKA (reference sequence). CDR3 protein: CSAPQGAKNIQYF. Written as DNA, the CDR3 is TGCAGTGCCCCGCAGGGGGCCAAAAACATTCAGTACTTC.

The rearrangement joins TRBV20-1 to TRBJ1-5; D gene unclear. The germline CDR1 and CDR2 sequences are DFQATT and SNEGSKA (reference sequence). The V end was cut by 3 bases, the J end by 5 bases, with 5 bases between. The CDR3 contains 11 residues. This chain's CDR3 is CSARSDQPQHF. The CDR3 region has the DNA TGCAGTGCTAGGTCCGATCAGCCCCAGCATTTT.

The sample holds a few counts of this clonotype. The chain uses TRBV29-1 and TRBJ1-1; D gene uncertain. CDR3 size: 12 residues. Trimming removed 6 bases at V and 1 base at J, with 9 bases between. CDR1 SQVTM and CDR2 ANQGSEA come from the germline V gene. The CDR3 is CSVLFGNTEAFF. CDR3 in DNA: TGCAGCGTGCTCTTTGGGAACACTGAAGCTTTCTTT. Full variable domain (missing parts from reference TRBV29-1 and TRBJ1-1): SAVISQKPSRDICQRGTSLTIQCQVDSQVTMMFWYRQQPGQSLTLIATANQGSEATYESGFVIDKFPISRPNLTFSTLTVSNMSPEDSSIYLCSVLFGNTEAFFGQGTRLTVV.